This T cell receptor beta chain was recovered during a study of shared clonotypes between healthy human individuals. Produced via immunoSEQ multiplex PCR; TCRdb's table is partial and in-frame only. The sample holds some 2.4 million clones, over 85% seen once. This clone came up once. Its antigen remains unknown. Germline CDR1 MGHRA, CDR2 YSYEKL. This CDR3 is 16 amino acids long. Trimming left V 2 bases short and J 9 bases short, with 22 bases between. Study observations and caveats: Owing to a small donor count, the genetic and exposure-history diversity represented was limited.

V is TRBV4-1 and J is TRBJ1-2, with a possible D match to TRBD1 (6 bases). This clonotype originated in a young man in good health. Some clones in this sample may be carry-over from other donors' samples. The sequenced material came from naive CD4+ T cells from PBMCs. As to subset: CD45RA+ positively selected. The CDR3 nucleotides are TGCGCCAGCAGCCAAACCCCCGGACAGTTTAGAGCAAGCTACACCTTC. Translated, it gives CASSQTPGQFRASYTF.